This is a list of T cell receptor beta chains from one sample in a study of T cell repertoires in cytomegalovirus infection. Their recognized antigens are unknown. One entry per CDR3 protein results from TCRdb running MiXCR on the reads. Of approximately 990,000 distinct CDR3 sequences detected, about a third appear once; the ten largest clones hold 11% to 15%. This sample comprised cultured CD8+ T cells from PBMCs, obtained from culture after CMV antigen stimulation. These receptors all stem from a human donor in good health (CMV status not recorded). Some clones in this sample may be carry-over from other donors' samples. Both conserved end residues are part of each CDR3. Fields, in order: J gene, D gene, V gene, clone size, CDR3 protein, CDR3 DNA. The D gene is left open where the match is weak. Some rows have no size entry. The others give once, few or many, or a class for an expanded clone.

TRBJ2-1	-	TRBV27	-	CASSAVLNEQFF	TGTGCCAGCAGCGCGGTCCTCAATGAGCAGTTCTTC
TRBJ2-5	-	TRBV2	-	CASIPPGYQETQYF	TGTGCCAGCATTCCACCTGGGTACCAAGAGACCCAGTACTTC
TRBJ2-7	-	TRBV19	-	CASSPSWRVSSYEQYF	TGTGCCAGTAGTCCCTCGTGGAGGGTGAGCTCCTACGAGCAGTACTTC
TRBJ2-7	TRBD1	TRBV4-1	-	CASSRGTGIYEQYF	TGCGCCAGCAGCCGCGGGACAGGGATTTACGAGCAGTACTTC
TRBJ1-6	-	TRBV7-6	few	CAIPRDNSPLHF	TGTGCCATACCACGGGACAATTCACCCCTCCACTTT
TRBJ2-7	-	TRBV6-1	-	CASRSGVQYF	TGTGCCAGCAGGAGTGGGGTGCAGTACTTC
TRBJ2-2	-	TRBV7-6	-	CASTWERNTGELFF	TGTGCCAGCACCTGGGAACGGAACACCGGGGAGCTGTTTTTT
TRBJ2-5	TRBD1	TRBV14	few	CASSPGTARRETQYF	TGTGCCAGCAGCCCTGGGACAGCCCGGAGGGAGACCCAGTACTTC
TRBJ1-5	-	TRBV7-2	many	CASSHGPEQWPQHF	TGTGCCAGCAGCCACGGACCTGAGCAATGGCCCCAGCATTTT
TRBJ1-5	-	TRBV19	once	CASKVGPGGNQPQHF	TGTGCCAGTAAGGTAGGACCGGGGGGCAATCAGCCCCAGCATTTT
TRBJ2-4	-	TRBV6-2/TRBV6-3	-	CASSSLSKTSRAKNIQYF	TGTGCCAGCAGTTCTCTCTCAAAGACTAGTCGCGCCAAAAACATTCAGTACTTC
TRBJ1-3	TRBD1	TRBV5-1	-	CASSLATGQGSGNTIYF	TGCGCCAGCAGCTTGGCCACCGGACAGGGTTCAGGAAACACCATATATTTT
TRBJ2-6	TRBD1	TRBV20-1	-	CSARATKGAAGANVLTF	TGCAGTGCAAGGGCAACTAAGGGGGCGGCTGGGGCCAACGTCCTGACTTTC
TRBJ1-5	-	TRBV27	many	CASSFPGQPQHF	TGTGCCAGCAGTTTTCCCGGTCAGCCCCAGCATTTT
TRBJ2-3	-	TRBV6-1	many	CASSWGGLGTDTQYF	TGTGCCAGCAGTTGGGGCGGGCTTGGCACAGATACGCAGTATTTT
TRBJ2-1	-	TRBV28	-	CASSFDFWGAIHNEQFF	TGTGCCAGCAGTTTCGATTTTTGGGGGGCGATCCACAATGAGCAGTTCTTC
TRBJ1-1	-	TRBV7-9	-	CASSLDRQQAFF	TGTGCCAGCAGCTTAGATAGGCAGCAAGCTTTCTTT
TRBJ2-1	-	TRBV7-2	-	CASSLVTGFHNEQFF	TGTGCCAGCAGCTTAGTTACAGGGTTCCACAATGAGCAGTTCTTC
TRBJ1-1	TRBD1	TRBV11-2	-	CASSFWTSRGSRDRGRGTEAFF	TGTGCCAGCAGCTTCTGGACGTCCAGGGGCTCCCGGGACAGGGGACGGGGAACTGAAGCTTTCTTT
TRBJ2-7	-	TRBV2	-	CASSETDSYEQYF	TGTGCCAGCAGTGAAACGGACTCCTACGAGCAGTACTTC
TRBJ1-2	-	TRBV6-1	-	CASSEAPEPTNYGYTF	TGTGCCAGCAGTGAAGCTCCGGAGCCCACTAACTATGGCTACACCTTC
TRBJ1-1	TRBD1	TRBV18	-	CASSPRDRAKDTEAFF	TGTGCCAGCTCACCAAGGGACAGGGCGAAGGACACTGAAGCTTTCTTT
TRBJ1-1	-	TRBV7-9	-	CASSLGDRKGTEAFF	TGTGCCAGCAGCTTGGGTGACAGGAAGGGCACTGAAGCTTTCTTT
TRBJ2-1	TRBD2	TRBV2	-	CASRTSAYNEQFF	TGTGCCAGCAGAACTAGCGCATACAATGAGCAGTTCTTC
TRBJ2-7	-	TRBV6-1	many	CASTGGTYEQYF	TGTGCCAGCACCGGGGGAACCTACGAGCAGTACTTC
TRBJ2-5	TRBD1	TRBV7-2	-	CASSPGTAPRRETQYF	TGTGCCAGCAGCCCTGGGACAGCCCCGCGGCGAGAGACCCAGTACTTC
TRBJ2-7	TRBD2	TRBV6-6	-	CASRPELAGTYEQYF	TGTGCCAGCAGACCGGAACTAGCGGGGACCTACGAGCAGTACTTC
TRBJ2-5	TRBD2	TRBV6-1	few	CASSGTSGGSWEVGETQYF	TGTGCCAGCAGTGGGACTAGCGGGGGGTCCTGGGAGGTCGGAGAGACCCAGTACTTC
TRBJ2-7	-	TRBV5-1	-	CASSLGTNSYEQYF	TGCGCCAGCAGCTTGGGGACAAACTCCTACGAGCAGTACTTC
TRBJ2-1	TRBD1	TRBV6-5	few	CASSYRGPVDEQFF	TGTGCCAGCAGTTACAGGGGGCCAGTCGATGAGCAGTTCTTC
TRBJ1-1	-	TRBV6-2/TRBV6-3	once	CASSYWMWAGSDWGAFF	TGTGCCAGCAGTTACTGGATGTGGGCAGGGTCGGATTGGGGAGCTTTCTTT
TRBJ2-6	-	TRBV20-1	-	CSAAAAYGANVLTF	TGCAGTGCAGCCGCCGCTTATGGGGCCAACGTCCTGACTTTC
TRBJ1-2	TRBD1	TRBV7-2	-	CASSLVSWTGGYGYTF	TGTGCCAGCAGCTTAGTATCTTGGACAGGGGGCTATGGCTACACCTTC
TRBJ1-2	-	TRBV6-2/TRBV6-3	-	CASSYGLSYGYTF	TGTGCCAGCAGTTACGGGCTCAGTTATGGCTACACCTTC
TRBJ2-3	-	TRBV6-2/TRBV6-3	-	CASSYVLATDTQYF	TGTGCCAGCAGTTACGTCTTAGCCACAGATACGCAGTATTTT
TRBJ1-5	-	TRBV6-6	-	CASSSSGALGGQPQHF	TGTGCCAGCAGTTCCTCCGGGGCCTTGGGGGGACAGCCCCAGCATTTT
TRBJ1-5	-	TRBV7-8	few	CASSLFLGDQPQHF	TGTGCCAGCAGCTTATTCCTAGGAGATCAGCCCCAGCATTTT